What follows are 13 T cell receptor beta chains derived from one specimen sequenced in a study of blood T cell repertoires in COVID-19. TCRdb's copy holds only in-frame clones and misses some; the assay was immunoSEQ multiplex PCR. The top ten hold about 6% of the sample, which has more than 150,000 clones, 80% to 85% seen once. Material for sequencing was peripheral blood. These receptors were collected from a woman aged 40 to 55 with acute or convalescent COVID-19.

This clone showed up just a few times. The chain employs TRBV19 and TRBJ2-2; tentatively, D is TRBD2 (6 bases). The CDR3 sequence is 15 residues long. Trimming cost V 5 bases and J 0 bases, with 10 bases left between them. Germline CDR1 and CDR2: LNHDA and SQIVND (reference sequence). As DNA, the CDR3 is TGTGCCAGTAGTTTTGGAGGGGCGAACACCGGGGAGCTGTTTTTT. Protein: CASSFGGANTGELFF.

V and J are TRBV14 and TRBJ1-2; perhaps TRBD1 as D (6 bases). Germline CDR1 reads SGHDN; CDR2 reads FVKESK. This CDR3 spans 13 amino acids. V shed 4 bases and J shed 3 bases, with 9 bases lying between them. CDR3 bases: TGTGCCAGCAGCCCACAGGGAGACTATGGCTACACCTTC. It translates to CASSPQGDYGYTF.

DNA of the CDR3: TGTGCCAGCAGTGGTAGGGGCTCCTACGAGCAGTACTTC. Translated: CASSGRGSYEQYF. The rearrangement joins TRBV27 to TRBJ2-7, with a weak D call TRBD1 (5 bases). Germline V gene data show CDR1 as MNHEY and CDR2 as SMNVEV (reference sequence). Trimming left V 5 bases short and J 0 bases short, with 8 bases between. The CDR3 has 13 residues.

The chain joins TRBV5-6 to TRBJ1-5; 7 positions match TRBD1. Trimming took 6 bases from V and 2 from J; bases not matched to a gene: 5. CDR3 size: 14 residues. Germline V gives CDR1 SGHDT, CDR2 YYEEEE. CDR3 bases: TGTGCCAGCAAAAGACAGGGAGGCAATCAGCCCCAGCATTTT. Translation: CASKRQGGNQPQHF.

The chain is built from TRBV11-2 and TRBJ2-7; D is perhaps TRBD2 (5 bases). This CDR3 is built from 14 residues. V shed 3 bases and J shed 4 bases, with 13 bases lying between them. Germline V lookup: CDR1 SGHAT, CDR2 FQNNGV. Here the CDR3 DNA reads TGTGCCAGCAGCTTTGGAGGTCCTGGATACGAGCAGTACTTC. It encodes CASSFGGPGYEQYF. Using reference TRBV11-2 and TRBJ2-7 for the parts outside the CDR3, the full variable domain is EAGVAQSPRYKIIEKRQSVAFWCNPISGHATLYWYQQILGQGPKLLIQFQNNGVVDDSQLPKDRFSAERLKGVDSTLKIQPAKLEDSAVYLCASSFGGPGYEQYFGPGTRLTVT.

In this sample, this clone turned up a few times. The CDR3 DNA reads TGTGCCAGCAGTACGGGACAGAACAATCAGCCCCAGCATTTT. Translating gives CASSTGQNNQPQHF. The chain uses TRBV6-5 and TRBJ1-5, with 7 bases identical to TRBD1. CDR3 length: 14 amino acids. Trimming removed 5 bases from V and 3 bases from J; junction bases left unmatched: 4. Per germline, CDR1 MNHEY and CDR2 SVGAGI.

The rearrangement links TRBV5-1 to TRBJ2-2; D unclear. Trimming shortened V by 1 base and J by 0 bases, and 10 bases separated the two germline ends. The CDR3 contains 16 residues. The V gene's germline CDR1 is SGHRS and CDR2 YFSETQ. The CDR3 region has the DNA TGCGCCAGCAGCTTGATGGTGACTTCGAACACCGGGGAGCTGTTTTTT. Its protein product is CASSLMVTSNTGELFF.

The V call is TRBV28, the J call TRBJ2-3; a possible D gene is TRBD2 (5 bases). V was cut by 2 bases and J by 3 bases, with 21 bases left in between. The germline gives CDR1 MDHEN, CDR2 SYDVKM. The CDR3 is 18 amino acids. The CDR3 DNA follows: TGTGCCAGCAGTTTAGAGGGTCTTTTCCGACGCGTTACAGATACGCAGTATTTT. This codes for CASSLEGLFRRVTDTQYF.

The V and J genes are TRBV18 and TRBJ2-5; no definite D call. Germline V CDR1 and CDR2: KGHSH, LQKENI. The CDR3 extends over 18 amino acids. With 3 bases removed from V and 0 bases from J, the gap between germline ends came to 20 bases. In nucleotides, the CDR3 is TGTGCCAGCTCACCGCTAAATGGAAGTGGCGGTCACCAAGAGACCCAGTACTTC. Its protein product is CASSPLNGSGGHQETQYF.

In DNA form, the CDR3 reads TGTGCCAGCAGTCTCCGGACACCTAGCAATCAGCCCCAGCATTTT. Translating it yields CASSLRTPSNQPQHF. The gene calls are TRBV6-2 or TRBV6-3 and TRBJ1-5, with TRBD1 as a possible D gene (5 bases). Looked up from germline, CDR1 is MNHEY and CDR2 is SVGEGT. The CDR3 totals 15 residues. With 5 bases removed from V and 0 bases from J, the gap between germline ends came to 11 bases.

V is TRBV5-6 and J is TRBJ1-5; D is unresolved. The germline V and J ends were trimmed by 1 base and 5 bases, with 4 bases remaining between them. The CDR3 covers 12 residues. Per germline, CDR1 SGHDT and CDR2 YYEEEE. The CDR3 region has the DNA TGTGCCAGCAGCTTGCTCGATCAGCCCCAGCATTTT. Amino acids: CASSLLDQPQHF.

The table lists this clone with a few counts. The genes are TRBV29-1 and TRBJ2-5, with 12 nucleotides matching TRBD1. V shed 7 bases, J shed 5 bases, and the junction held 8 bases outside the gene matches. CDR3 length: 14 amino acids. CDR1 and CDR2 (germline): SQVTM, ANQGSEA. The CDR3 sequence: CSAWDRGQGETQYF. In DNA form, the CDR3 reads TGCAGCGCCTGGGACAGGGGGCAGGGTGAGACCCAGTACTTC.

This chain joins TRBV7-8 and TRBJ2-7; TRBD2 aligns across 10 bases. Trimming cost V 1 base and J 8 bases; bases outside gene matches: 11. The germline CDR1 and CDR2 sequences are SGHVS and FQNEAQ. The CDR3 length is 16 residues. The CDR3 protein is CASSLDLRTSGGKQYF. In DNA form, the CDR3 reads TGTGCCAGCAGCTTAGATCTACGGACTAGCGGCGGTAAGCAGTACTTC.